This T cell receptor (beta chain) derives from a study of T cells in Graves' hyperthyroidism and ophthalmopathy. Amplification of TCR beta CDR3 regions was performed using RNA transcripts as template. The primer set for the first-round RT-PCR of the TCR CDR3 was HTBI. TCRdb reanalysed the multiplex PCR reads using MiXCR and keeps one entry per CDR3 protein. The sample records some 620,000 distinct CDR3 sequences, around 15% being singletons. This clonotype occurred many times. The antigen is undetermined. Overall study results and limits: Model predictions of ophthalmopathy came a median around 7.1 months before onset.

Trimming cost V 4 bases and J 2 bases, with 9 bases left between them. Germline V CDR1 and CDR2: SQVTM, ANQGSEA. The CDR3 runs 13 residues. V is TRBV29-1 and J is TRBJ2-1; D perhaps matches TRBD2 (5 bases). The receptor comes from a woman aged 30 to 39 with Graves' hyperthyroidism. Sequencing was done on a sample of blood. The CDR3 loop is CSVAGITYNEQFF. The CDR3 DNA follows: TGCAGCGTTGCGGGGATCACCTACAATGAGCAGTTCTTC.